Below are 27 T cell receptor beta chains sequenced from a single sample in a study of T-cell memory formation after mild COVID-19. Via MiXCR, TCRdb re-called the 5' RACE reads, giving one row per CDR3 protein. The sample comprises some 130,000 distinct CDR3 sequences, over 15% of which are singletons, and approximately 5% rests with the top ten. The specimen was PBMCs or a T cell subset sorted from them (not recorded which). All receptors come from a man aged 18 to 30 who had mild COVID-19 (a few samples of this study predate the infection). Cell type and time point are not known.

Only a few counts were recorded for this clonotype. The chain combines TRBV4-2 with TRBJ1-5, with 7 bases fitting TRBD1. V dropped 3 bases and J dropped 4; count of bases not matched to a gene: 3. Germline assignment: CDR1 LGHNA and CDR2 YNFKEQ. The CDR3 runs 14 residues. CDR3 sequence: CASSHPGGNQPQHF. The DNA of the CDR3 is TGTGCCAGCAGCCACCCAGGGGGTAATCAGCCCCAGCATTTT.

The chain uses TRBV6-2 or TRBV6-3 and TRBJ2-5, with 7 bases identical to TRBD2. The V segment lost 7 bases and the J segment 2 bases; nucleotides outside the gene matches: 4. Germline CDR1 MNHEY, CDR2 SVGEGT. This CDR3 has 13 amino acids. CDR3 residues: CASIGGGQETQYF. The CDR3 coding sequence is TGTGCCAGCATTGGGGGGGGGCAAGAGACCCAGTACTTC.

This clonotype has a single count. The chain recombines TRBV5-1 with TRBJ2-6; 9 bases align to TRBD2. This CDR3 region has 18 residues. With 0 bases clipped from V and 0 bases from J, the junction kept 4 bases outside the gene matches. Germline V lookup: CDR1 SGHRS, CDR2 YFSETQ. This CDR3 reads CASSLGSAGGSGANVLTF. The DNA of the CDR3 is TGCGCCAGCAGCTTGGGATCAGCGGGGGGCTCTGGGGCCAACGTCCTGACTTTC.

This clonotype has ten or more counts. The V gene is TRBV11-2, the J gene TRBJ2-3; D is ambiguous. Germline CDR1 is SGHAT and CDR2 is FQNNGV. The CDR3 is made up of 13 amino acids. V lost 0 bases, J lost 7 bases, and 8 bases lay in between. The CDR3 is CASSLDRRNTQYF. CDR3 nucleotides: TGTGCCAGCAGCTTAGATCGGCGAAATACGCAGTATTTT.

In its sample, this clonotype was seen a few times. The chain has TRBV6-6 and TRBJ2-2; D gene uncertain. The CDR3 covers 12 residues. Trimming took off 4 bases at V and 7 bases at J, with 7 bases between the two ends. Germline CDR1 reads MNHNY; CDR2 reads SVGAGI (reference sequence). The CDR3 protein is CASSFPVGELFF. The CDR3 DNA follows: TGTGCCAGCAGTTTTCCAGTCGGGGAGCTGTTTTTT.

In nucleotides, the CDR3 is TGTGCCAGCAGCCTCGGCCGGGACCCATGGGACATTCAGTACTTC. Amino acids: CASSLGRDPWDIQYF. V gene TRBV7-8 combines with J gene TRBJ2-4; D is perhaps TRBD1 or TRBD2 (5 bases each). This CDR3 has 15 residues. Looked up from germline, CDR1 is SGHVS and CDR2 is FQNEAQ. V lost 5 bases and J lost 8, with 19 bases in between.

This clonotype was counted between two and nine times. CDR3 residues: CASSPSADTQYF. The DNA for the CDR3 is TGTGCCAGCTCACCATCGGCTGATACGCAGTATTTT. J is TRBJ2-3 and V is TRBV18, with D unclear. The germline V and J ends were trimmed by 2 bases and 6 bases, with 6 bases remaining between them. Germline loops: CDR1 KGHSH, CDR2 LQKENI. There are 12 residues in the CDR3.

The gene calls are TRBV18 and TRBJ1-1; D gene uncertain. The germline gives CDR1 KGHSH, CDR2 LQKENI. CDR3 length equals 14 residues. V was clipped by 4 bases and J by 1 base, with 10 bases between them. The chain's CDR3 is CASSLRGANTEAFF. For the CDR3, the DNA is TGTGCCAGCTCACTTCGGGGAGCGAACACTGAAGCTTTCTTT.

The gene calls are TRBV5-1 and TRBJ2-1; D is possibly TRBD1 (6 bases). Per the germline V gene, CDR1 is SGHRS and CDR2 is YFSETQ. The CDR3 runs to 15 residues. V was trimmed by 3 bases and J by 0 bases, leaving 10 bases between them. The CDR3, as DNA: TGCGCCAGCAGCTCTTCAGGGGACTCCTACAATGAGCAGTTCTTC. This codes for CASSSSGDSYNEQFF.

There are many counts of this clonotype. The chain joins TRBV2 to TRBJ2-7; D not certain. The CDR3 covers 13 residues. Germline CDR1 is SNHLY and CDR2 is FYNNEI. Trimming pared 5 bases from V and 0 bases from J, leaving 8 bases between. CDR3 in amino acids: CASSLSPSYEQYF. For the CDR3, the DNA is TGTGCCAGCAGTTTATCCCCCTCCTACGAGCAGTACTTC.

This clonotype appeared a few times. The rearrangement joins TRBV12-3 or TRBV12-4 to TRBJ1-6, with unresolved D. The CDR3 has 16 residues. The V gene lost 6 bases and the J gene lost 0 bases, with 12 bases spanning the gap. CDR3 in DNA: TGTGCCAGCAGCCCGGGCCCCAGCTCCTATAATTCACCCCTCCACTTT. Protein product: CASSPGPSSYNSPLHF.

CDR3 sequence (DNA): TGTGCCAGCAGCGAGGGACTAGCGAACACCGGGGAGCTGTTTTTT. Its protein is CASSEGLANTGELFF. The V and J genes are TRBV3-1 and TRBJ2-2; 8 bases fit TRBD2. CDR1 LGHDT and CDR2 YNNKEL come from the germline V gene (reference sequence). Trimming took 5 bases from V and 0 from J; bases not matched to a gene: 2. CDR3 length: 15 residues.

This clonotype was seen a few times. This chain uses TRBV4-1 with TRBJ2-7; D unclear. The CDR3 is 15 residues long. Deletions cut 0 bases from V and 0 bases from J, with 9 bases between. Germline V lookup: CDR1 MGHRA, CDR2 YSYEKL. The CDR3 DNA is TGCGCCAGCAGCCAAGAGGCCGCGAGCTCCTACGAGCAGTACTTC. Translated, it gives CASSQEAASSYEQYF.

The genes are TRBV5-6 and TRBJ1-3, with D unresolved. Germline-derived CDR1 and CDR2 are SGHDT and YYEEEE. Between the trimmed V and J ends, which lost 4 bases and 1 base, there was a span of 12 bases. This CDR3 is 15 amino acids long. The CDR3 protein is CASSPKVGSGNTIYF. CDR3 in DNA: TGTGCCAGCAGCCCTAAGGTCGGATCTGGAAACACCATATATTTT.

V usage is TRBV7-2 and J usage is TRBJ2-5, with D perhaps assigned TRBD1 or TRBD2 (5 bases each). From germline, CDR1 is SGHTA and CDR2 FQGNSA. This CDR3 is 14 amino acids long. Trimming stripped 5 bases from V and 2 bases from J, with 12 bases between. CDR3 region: CASSGGGGQETQYF. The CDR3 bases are TGTGCCAGCAGCGGAGGTGGGGGTCAAGAGACCCAGTACTTC.

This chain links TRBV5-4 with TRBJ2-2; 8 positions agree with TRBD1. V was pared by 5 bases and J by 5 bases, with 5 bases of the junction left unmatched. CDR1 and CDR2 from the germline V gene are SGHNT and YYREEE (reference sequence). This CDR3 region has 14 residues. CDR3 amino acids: CASRLTGGTGELFF. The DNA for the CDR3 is TGTGCCAGCAGGTTAACAGGGGGAACCGGGGAGCTGTTTTTT. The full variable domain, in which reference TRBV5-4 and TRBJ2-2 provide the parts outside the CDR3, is ETGVTQSPTHLIKTRGQQVTLRCSSQSGHNTVSWYQQALGQGPQFIFQYYREEENGRGNFPPRFSGLQFPNYSSELNVNALELDDSALYLCASRLTGGTGELFFGEGSRLTVL.

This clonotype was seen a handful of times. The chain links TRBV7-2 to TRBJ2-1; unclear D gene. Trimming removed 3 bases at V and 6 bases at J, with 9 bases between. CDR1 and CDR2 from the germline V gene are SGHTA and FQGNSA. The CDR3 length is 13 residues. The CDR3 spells CASSFRQVNEQFF. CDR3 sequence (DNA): TGTGCCAGCAGCTTCCGGCAGGTCAATGAGCAGTTCTTC.

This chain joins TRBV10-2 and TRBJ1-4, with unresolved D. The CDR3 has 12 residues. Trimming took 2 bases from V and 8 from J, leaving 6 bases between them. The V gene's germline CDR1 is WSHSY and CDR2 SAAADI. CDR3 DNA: TGCGCCAGCAGTGAGGCCTTCGAAAAACTGTTTTTT. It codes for CASSEAFEKLFF.

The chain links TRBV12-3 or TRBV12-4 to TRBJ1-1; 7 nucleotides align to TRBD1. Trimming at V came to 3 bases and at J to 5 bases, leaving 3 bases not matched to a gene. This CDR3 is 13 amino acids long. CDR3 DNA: TGTGCCAGCAGTTTGAAACAGGGGACTGAAGCTTTCTTT. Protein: CASSLKQGTEAFF.

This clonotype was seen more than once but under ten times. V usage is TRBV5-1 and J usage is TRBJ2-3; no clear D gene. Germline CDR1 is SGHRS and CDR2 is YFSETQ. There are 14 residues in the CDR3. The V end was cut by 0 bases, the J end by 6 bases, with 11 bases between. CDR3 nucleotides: TGCGCCAGCAGCTTGGCCCCTTCCGGGGATACGCAGTATTTT. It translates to CASSLAPSGDTQYF.

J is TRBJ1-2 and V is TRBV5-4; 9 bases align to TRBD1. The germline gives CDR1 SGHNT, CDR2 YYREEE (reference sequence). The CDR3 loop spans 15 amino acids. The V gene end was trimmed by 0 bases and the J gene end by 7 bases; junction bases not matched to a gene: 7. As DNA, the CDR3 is TGTGCCAGCAGCTTGGACAGGGGGCCGTTGGGTGGCTACACCTTC. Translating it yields CASSLDRGPLGGYTF.

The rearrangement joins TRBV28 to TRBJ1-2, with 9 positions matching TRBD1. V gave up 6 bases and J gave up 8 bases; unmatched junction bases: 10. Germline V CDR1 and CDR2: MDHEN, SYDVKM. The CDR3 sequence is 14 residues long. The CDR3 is CASSPHGDRVGYTF. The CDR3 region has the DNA TGTGCCAGCAGCCCCCATGGGGACAGGGTCGGCTACACCTTC.

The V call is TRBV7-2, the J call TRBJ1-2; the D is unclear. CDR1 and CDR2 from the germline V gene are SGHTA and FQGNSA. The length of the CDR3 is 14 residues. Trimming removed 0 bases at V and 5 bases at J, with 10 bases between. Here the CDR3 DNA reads TGTGCCAGCAGCTTAGCGCGTCGCGGTTATGGCTACACCTTC. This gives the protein CASSLARRGYGYTF.

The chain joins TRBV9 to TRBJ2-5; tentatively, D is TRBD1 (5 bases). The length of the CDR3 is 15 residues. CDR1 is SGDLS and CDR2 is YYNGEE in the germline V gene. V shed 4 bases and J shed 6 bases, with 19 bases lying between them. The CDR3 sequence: CASSPFLGQGQTQYF. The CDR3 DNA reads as TGTGCCAGCAGCCCTTTCTTGGGGCAGGGCCAGACCCAGTACTTC.

DNA for the CDR3: TGCGCCAGCAAGCCAGACCCGAGCTCCTACGAGCAGTACGTC. Translating gives CASKPDPSSYEQYV. The gene calls are TRBV5-1 and TRBJ2-7; the D is unclear. The germline V and J ends were trimmed by 6 bases and 0 bases, with 13 bases remaining between them. The CDR3 is made up of 14 amino acids. From germline, CDR1 is SGHRS and CDR2 YFSETQ.

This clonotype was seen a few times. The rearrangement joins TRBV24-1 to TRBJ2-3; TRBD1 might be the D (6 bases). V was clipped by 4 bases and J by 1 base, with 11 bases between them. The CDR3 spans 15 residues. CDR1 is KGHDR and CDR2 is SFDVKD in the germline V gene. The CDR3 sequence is CATSDPSGGTDTQYF. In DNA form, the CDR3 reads TGTGCCACCAGTGACCCCTCAGGGGGCACAGATACGCAGTATTTT.

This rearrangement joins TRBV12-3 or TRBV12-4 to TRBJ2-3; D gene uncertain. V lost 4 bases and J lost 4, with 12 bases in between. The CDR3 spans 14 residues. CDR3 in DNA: TGTGCCAGCAGTTCCTCGACAAGCCCAGATACGCAGTATTTT. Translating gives CASSSSTSPDTQYF.